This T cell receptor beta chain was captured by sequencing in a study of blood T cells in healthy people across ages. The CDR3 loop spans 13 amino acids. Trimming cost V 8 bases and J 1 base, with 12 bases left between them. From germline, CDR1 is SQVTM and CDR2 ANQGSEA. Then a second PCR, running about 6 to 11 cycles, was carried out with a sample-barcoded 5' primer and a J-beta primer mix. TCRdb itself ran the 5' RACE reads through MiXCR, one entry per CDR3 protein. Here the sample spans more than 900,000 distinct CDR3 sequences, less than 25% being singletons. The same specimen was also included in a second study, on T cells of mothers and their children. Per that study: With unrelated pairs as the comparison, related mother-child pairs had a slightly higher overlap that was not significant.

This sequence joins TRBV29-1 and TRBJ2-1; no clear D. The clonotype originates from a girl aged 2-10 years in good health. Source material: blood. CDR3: CSLWTVSYNEQFF. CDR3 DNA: TGCAGCTTATGGACGGTATCCTACAATGAGCAGTTCTTC.